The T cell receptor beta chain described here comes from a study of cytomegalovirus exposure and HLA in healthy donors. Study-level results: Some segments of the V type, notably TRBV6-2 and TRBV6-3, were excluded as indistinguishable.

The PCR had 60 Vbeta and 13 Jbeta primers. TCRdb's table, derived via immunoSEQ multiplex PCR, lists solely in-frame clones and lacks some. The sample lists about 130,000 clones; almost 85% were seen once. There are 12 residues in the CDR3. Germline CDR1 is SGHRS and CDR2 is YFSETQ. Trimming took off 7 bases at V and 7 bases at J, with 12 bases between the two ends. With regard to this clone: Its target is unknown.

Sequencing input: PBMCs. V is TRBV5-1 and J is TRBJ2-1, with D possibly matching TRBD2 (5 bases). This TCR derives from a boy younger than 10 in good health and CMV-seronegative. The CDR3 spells CASRRTGNEQFF. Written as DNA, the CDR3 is TGCGCCAGCCGGAGGACGGGGAATGAGCAGTTCTTC.